These 10 T cell receptor beta chains came from one sample sequenced in a study of CD4 T cells in relation to SARS-CoV-2 and coronaviruses. This table comes from immunoSEQ multiplex PCR, and its TCRdb copy is limited to in-frame clones, with some not included. The sample records tens of thousands of clones, about three quarters being singletons. No cognate antigen is known for these TCRs. Material: memory CD4+ T cells from PBMCs, cultured in vitro. These receptors came from an adult with COVID-19.

V is TRBV7-3 and J is TRBJ2-5, with TRBD2 as a possible D gene (5 bases). V was trimmed by 5 bases and J by 4 bases, leaving 11 bases between them. This CDR3 region has 13 residues. Germline lookup yields CDR1 SGHTA and CDR2 FQGTGA. For the CDR3, the DNA is TGTGCCAGCAGCGGCCGGGGTGGAGAGACCCAGTACTTC. Protein: CASSGRGGETQYF.

This sequence joins TRBV2 and TRBJ1-5; D gene uncertain. The CDR3 has 14 amino acids. Trimming took off 2 bases at V and 0 bases at J, with 5 bases between the two ends. CDR1 and CDR2 from the germline V gene are SNHLY and FYNNEI. CDR3 protein: CASSERNSNQPQHF. The CDR3 coding sequence is TGTGCCAGCAGTGAACGAAATAGCAATCAGCCCCAGCATTTT.

The J gene is TRBJ1-3, the V gene TRBV18; 8 bases line up with TRBD1. In germline, CDR1 is KGHSH, CDR2 LQKENI. Trimming at V came to 6 bases and at J to 2 bases, leaving 9 bases not matched to a gene. The CDR3 runs 16 residues. CDR3 residues: CASSSLAGGAGNTIYF. CDR3 DNA: TGTGCCAGCTCCTCTTTGGCAGGGGGCGCTGGAAACACCATATATTTT.

This chain joins TRBV7-9 and TRBJ2-5, with 11 bases lining up with TRBD1. CDR1 is SEHNR, CDR2 FQNEAQ, per germline (reference sequence). Trimming at V came to 5 bases and at J to 2 bases, leaving 7 bases not matched to a gene. The CDR3 length is 16 residues. Here the CDR3 reads CASSTGQGVLQETQYF. The CDR3 nucleotides read TGTGCCAGCAGCACGGGACAGGGGGTATTGCAAGAGACCCAGTACTTC.

CDR3 amino acids: CASSRGTDRGQETQYF. Here the CDR3 DNA reads TGTGCCAGCAGCCGAGGTACGGACAGGGGCCAAGAGACCCAGTACTTC. The chain is built from TRBV5-4 and TRBJ2-5; the match to TRBD1 covers 9 bases. V shed 4 bases, J shed 1 base, and the junction held 8 bases outside the gene matches. The CDR3 covers 16 residues. Germline V gene sequence: CDR1 SGHNT, CDR2 YYREEE (reference sequence).

The genes are TRBV14 and TRBJ1-2, with 7 bases fitting TRBD1. With V trimmed by 1 base and J by 5 bases, 13 bases remained unmatched. The CDR3 is 17 residues long. Germline values: CDR1 SGHDN, CDR2 FVKESK. For the CDR3, the DNA is TGTGCCAGCAGCCAAGGGGGACAGAATTCGTTTCTATATGGCTACACCTTC. This encodes CASSQGGQNSFLYGYTF.

The V gene is TRBV20-1, the J gene TRBJ2-1, with D tentatively TRBD2 (6 bases). Trimming removed 3 bases from V and 4 bases from J, with 13 bases in between. Germline CDR1 and CDR2: DFQATT and SNEGSKA (reference sequence). This CDR3 has 14 residues. The CDR3 DNA sequence: TGCAGTGCTAGTTTTGGAGGGTCATACAATGAGCAGTTCTTC. It codes for CSASFGGSYNEQFF.

CDR3 amino acids: CASSPPGQPNTIYF. Written as DNA, the CDR3 is TGTGCCAGCTCACCACCGGGACAGCCTAACACCATATATTTT. J is TRBJ1-3 and V is TRBV18; 7 positions agree with TRBD1. The CDR3 has 14 residues. V shed 0 bases, J shed 7 bases, and the junction held 3 bases outside the gene matches. Germline V gene sequence: CDR1 KGHSH, CDR2 LQKENI.

V and J are TRBV7-9 and TRBJ2-5; 11 nucleotides agree with TRBD2. Germline V gene data show CDR1 as SEHNR and CDR2 as FQNEAQ (reference sequence). CDR3 length: 16 residues. The trim removed 2 bases at V and 4 bases at J, leaving 6 bases unmatched. The CDR3 DNA reads as TGTGCCAGCAGCTTAATTAGCGGGAGGGCCGGAGAGACCCAGTACTTC. Amino acids: CASSLISGRAGETQYF.

This CDR3 is CASSLWGSGYTF. Written as DNA, the CDR3 is TGTGCCAGCAGTTTATGGGGATCCGGCTACACCTTC. The chain is built from TRBV12-3 or TRBV12-4 and TRBJ1-2; D gene uncertain. Trimming shortened V by 2 bases and J by 8 bases, and 9 bases separated the two germline ends. This CDR3 contains 12 residues.